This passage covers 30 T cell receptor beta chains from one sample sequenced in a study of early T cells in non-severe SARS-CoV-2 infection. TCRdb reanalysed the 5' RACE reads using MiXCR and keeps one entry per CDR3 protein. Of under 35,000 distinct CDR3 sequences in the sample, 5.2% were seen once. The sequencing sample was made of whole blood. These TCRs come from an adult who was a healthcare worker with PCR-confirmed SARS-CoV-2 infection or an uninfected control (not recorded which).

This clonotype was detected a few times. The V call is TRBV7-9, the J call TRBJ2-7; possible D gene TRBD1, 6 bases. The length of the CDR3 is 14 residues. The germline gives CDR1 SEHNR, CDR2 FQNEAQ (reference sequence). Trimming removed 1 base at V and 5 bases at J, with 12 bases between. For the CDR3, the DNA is TGTGCCAGCAGCTTAGAAGCAGGGGCCAACGAGCAGTACTTC. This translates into CASSLEAGANEQYF. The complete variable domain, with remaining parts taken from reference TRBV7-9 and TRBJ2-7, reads DTGVSQNPRHKITKRGQNVTFRCDPISEHNRLYWYRQTLGQGPEFLTYFQNEAQLEKSRLLSDRFSAERPKGSFSTLEIQRTEQGDSAMYLCASSLEAGANEQYFGPGTRLTVT.

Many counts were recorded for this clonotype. DNA of the CDR3: TGTGCCAGCGTGGGAGGACCGGGACAGTACACTGAAGCTTTCTTT. It is translated as CASVGGPGQYTEAFF. The chain is built from TRBV12-3 or TRBV12-4 and TRBJ1-1; 7 bases match TRBD1. J lost 3 bases, V lost 8 bases, and 12 bases had no gene match. The CDR3 runs to 15 residues.

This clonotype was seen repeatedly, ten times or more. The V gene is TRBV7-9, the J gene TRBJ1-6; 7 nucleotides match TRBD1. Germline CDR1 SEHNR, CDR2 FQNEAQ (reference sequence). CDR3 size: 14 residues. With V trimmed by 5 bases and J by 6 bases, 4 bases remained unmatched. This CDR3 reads CASSPGQTNSPLHF. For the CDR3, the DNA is TGTGCCAGCAGCCCGGGACAGACTAATTCACCCCTCCACTTT.

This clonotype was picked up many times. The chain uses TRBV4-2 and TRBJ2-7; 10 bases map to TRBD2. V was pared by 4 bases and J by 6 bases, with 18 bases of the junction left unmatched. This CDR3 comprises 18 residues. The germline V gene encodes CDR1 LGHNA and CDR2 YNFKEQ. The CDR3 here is CASSPLVGLLAGAGEQYF. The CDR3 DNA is TGTGCCAGCAGCCCACTAGTTGGGCTCCTAGCGGGAGCGGGCGAGCAGTACTTC.

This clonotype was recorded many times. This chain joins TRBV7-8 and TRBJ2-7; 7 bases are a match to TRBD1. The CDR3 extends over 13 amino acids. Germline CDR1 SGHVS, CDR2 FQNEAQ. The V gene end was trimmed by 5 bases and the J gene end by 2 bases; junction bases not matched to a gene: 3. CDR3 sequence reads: CASSTGTAYEQYF. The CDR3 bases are TGTGCCAGCAGCACCGGGACAGCCTACGAGCAGTACTTC. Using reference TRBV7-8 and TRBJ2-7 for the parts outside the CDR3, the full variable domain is GAGVSQSPRYKVAKRGQDVALRCDPISGHVSLFWYQQALGQGPEFLTYFQNEAQLDKSGLPSDRFFAERPEGSVSTLKIQRTQQEDSAVYLCASSTGTAYEQYFGPGTRLTVT.

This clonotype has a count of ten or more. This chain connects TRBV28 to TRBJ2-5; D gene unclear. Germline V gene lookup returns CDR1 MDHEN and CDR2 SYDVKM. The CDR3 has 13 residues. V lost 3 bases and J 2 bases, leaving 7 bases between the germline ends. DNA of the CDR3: TGTGCCAGCAGTTTGATCGAGCAAGAGACCCAGTACTTC. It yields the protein CASSLIEQETQYF.

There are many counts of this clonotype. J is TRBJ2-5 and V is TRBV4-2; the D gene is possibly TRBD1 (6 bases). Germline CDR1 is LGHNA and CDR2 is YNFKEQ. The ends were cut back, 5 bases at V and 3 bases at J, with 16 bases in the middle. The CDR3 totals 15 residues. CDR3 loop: CASSYQSTGEETQYF. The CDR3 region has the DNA TGTGCCAGCAGCTACCAATCGACAGGAGAAGAGACCCAGTACTTC.

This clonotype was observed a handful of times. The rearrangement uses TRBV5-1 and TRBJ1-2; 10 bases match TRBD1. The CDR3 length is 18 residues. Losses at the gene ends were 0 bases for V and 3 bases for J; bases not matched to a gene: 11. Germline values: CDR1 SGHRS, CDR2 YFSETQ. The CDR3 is CASSLASTGGAGYYGYTF. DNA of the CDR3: TGCGCCAGCAGCTTGGCTTCGACAGGGGGCGCCGGATACTATGGCTACACCTTC.

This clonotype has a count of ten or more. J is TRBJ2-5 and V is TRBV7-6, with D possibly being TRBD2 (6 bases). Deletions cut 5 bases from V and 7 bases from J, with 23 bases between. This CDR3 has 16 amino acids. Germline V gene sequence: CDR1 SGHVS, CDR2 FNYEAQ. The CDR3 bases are TGTGCCAGCAGCCCGGGGACTTTCTCCTCTCCGGGGACCCAGTACTTC. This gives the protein CASSPGTFSSPGTQYF.

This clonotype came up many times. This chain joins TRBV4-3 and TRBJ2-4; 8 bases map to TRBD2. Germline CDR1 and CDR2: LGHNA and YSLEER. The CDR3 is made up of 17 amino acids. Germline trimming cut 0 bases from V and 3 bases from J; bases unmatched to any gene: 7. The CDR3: CASSQDPSGGVKNIQYF. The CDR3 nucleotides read TGCGCCAGCAGCCAAGACCCTTCGGGAGGGGTCAAAAACATTCAGTACTTC.

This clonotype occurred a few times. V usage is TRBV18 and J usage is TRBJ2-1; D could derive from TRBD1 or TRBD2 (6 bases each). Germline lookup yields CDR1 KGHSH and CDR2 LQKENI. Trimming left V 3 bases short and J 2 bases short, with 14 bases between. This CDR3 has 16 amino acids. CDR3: CASSPSGAFTYNEQFF. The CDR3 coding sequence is TGTGCCAGCTCACCGTCGGGGGCGTTCACCTACAATGAGCAGTTCTTC.

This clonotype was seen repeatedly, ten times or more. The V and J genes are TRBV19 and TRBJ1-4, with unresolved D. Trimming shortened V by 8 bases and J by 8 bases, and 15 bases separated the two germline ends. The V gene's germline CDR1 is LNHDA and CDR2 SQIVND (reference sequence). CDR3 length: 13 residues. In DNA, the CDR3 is TGTGCCAGTGGCCCTTGGGGTGACGAAAAACTGTTTTTT. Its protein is CASGPWGDEKLFF. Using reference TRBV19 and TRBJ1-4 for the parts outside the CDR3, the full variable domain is DGGITQSPKYLFRKEGQNVTLSCEQNLNHDAMYWYRQDPGQGLRLIYYSQIVNDFQKGDIAEGYSVSREKKESFPLTVTSAQKNPTAFYLCASGPWGDEKLFFGSGTQLSVL.

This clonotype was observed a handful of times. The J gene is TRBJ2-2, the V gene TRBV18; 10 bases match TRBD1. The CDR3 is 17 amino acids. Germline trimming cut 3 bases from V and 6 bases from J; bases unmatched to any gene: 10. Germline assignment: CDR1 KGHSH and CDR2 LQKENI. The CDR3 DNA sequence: TGTGCCAGCTCACCGCGAAGCGGGACAGGGGCATCCGGGGAGCTGTTTTTT. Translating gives CASSPRSGTGASGELFF.

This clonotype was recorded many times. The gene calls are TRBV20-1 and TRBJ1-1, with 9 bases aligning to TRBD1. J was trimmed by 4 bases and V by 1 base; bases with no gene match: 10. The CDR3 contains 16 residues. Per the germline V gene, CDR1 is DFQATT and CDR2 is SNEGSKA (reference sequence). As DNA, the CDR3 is TGCAGTGCTAGAGTGGTGGGACAGGGATTCAGCACTGAAGCTTTCTTT. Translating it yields CSARVVGQGFSTEAFF.

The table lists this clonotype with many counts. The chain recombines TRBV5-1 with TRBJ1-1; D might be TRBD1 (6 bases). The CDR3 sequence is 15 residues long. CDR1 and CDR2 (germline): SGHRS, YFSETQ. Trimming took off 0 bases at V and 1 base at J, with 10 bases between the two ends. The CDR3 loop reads CASSLAVQGNTEAFF. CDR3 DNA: TGCGCCAGCAGCTTGGCCGTACAGGGGAACACTGAAGCTTTCTTT. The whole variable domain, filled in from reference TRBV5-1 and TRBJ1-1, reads KAGVTQTPRYLIKTRGQQVTLSCSPISGHRSVSWYQQTPGQGLQFLFEYFSETQRNKGNFPGRFSGRQFSNSRSEMNVSTLELGDSALYLCASSLAVQGNTEAFFGQGTRLTVV.

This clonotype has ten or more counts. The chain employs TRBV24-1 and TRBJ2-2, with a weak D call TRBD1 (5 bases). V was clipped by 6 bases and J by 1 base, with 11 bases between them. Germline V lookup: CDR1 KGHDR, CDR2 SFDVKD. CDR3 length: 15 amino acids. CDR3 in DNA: TGTGCCACCAGTCTCGGCAGGGAGAACACCGGGGAGCTGTTTTTT. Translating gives CATSLGRENTGELFF.

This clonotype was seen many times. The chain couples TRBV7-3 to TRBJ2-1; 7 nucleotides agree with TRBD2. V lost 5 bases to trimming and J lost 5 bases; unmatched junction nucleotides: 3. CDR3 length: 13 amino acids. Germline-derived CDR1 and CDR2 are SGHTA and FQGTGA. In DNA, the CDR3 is TGTGCCAGCAGCGCGGGACTAAACAATGAGCAGTTCTTC. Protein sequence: CASSAGLNNEQFF.

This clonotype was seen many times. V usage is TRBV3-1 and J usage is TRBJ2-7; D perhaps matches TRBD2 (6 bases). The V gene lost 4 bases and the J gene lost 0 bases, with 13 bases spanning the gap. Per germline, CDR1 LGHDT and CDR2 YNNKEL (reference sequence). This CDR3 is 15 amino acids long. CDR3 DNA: TGTGCCAGCAGCCGACCGGGACTTGTCTCCTACGAGCAGTACTTC. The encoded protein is CASSRPGLVSYEQYF.

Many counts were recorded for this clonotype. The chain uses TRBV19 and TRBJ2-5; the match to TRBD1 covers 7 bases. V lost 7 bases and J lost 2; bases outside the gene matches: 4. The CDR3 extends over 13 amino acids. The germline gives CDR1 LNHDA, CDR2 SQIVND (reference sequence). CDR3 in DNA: TGTGCCAGTAAGGTGACAGGGCAAGAGACCCAGTACTTC. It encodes CASKVTGQETQYF.

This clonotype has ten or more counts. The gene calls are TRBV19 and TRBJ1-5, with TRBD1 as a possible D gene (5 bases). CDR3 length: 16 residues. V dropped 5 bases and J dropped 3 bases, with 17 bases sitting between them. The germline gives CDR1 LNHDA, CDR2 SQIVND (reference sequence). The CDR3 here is CASSLPGTYTNQPQHF. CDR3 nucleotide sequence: TGTGCCAGTAGTCTGCCCGGGACTTACACCAATCAGCCCCAGCATTTT.

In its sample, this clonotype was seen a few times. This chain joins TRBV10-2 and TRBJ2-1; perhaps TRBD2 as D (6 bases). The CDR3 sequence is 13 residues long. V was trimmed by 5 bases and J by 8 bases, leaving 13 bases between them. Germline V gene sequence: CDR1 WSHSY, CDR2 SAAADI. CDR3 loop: CASSTERGDEQFF. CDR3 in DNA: TGCGCCAGCAGTACCGAACGCGGGGATGAGCAGTTCTTC.

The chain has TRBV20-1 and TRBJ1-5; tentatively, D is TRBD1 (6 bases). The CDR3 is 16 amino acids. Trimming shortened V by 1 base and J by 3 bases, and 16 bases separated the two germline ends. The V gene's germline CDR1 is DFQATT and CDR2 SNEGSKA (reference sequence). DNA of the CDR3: TGCAGTGCTAGAGCCGGGGTCAGGGGATCCAATCAGCCCCAGCATTTT. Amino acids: CSARAGVRGSNQPQHF.

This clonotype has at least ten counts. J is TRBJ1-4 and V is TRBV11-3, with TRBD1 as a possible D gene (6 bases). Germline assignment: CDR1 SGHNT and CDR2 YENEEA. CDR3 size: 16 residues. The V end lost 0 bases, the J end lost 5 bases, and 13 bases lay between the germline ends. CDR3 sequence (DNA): TGTGCCAGCAGCTTAGATCTGGGACATCAGAATGAAAAACTGTTTTTT. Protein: CASSLDLGHQNEKLFF.

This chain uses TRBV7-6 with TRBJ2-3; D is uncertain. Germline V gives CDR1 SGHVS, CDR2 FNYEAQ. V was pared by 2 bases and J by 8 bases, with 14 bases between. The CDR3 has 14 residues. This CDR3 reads CASSLPPPPGTQYF. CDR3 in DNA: TGTGCCAGCAGCTTACCACCCCCACCTGGTACGCAGTATTTT. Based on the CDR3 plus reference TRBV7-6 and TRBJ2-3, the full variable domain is GAGVSQSPRYKVTKRGQDVALRCDPISGHVSLYWYRQALGQGPEFLTYFNYEAQQDKSGLPNDRFSAERPEGSISTLTIQRTEQRDSAMYRCASSLPPPPGTQYFGPGTRLTVL.

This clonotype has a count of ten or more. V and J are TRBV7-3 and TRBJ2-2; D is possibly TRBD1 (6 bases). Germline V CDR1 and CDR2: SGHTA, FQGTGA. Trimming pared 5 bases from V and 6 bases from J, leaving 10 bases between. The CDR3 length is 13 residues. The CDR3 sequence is CASSNRVSGELFF. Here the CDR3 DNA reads TGTGCCAGCAGCAACAGGGTATCCGGGGAGCTGTTTTTT.

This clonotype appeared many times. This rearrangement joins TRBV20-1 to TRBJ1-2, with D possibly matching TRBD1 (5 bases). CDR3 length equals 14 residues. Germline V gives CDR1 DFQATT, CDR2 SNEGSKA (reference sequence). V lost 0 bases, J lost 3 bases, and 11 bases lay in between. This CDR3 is CSARDQRQYYGYTF. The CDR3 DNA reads TGCAGTGCTAGAGATCAAAGACAGTACTATGGCTACACCTTC.

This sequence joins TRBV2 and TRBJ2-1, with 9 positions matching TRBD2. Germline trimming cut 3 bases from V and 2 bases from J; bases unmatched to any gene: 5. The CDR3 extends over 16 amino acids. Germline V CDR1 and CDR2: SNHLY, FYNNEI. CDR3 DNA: TGTGCCAGCAGTGAGGATTCTAGCGGGACCTACAATGAGCAGTTCTTC. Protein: CASSEDSSGTYNEQFF.

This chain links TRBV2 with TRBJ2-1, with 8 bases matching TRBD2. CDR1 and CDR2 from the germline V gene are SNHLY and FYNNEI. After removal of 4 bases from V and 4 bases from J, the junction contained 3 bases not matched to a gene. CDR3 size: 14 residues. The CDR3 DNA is TGTGCCAGCAGTGGACTAGCGTATTACAATGAGCAGTTCTTC. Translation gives CASSGLAYYNEQFF.

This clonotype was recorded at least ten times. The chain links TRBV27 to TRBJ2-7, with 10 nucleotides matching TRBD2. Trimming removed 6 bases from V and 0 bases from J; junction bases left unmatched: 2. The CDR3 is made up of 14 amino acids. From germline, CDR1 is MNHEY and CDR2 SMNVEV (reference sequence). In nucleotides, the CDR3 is TGTGCCAGCAGGAAGCGGGAGGGCTCCTACGAGCAGTACTTC. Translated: CASRKREGSYEQYF.

CDR3 nucleotide sequence: TGCGCCAGCAGCCAAGTAGGGAGCGGGAGAGGTGAGCAGTTCTTC. It codes for CASSQVGSGRGEQFF. The chain recombines TRBV4-3 with TRBJ2-1, with 8 bases aligning to TRBD2. Looked up from germline, CDR1 is LGHNA and CDR2 is YSLEER. V trimming: 1 base; J trimming: 9 bases; junction bases outside the gene matches: 8. This CDR3 is 15 amino acids long.